The 15 T cell receptor beta chains listed next were all sequenced from one sample in a study of blood T cell repertoires in COVID-19. The table came from immunoSEQ multiplex PCR; TCRdb's copy has only in-frame clones and leaves some out. The profile shows 490,000 or so clones, around nine tenths of them singletons. Sequencing was performed on PBMCs or T cells enriched from blood (not recorded which). These receptors were collected from a woman aged 60-70 years who had recovered from COVID-19.

V usage is TRBV2 and J usage is TRBJ1-2; D call uncertain. V lost 2 bases to trimming and J lost 7 bases, with 14 bases between them. Per the germline V gene, CDR1 is SNHLY and CDR2 is FYNNEI. This CDR3 has 14 amino acids. CDR3 in amino acids: CASSERRVSRGYTF. DNA of the CDR3: TGTGCCAGCAGTGAAAGGCGGGTCTCTCGTGGCTACACCTTC.

V is TRBV2 and J is TRBJ2-3; D gene unclear. This CDR3 has 12 residues. The V gene's germline CDR1 is SNHLY and CDR2 FYNNEI. V lost 8 bases and J lost 4, with 10 bases in between. The DNA for the CDR3 is TGTGCCAGCCGACTGGTACCAGATACGCAGTATTTT. It specifies CASRLVPDTQYF.

This chain links TRBV7-2 with TRBJ1-2; 7 bases agree with TRBD1. The CDR3 has 15 residues. V lost 6 bases to trimming and J lost 4 bases; unmatched junction nucleotides: 11. Germline V gene lookup returns CDR1 SGHTA and CDR2 FQGNSA. CDR3 bases: TGTGCCAGCAGGGAAAGGGACAGCGTTTTCTATGGCTACACCTTC. It is translated as CASRERDSVFYGYTF.

The genes are TRBV25-1 and TRBJ1-2, with D perhaps matching TRBD1 (6 bases). V shed 8 bases and J shed 4 bases, with 14 bases lying between them. This CDR3 spans 13 amino acids. Germline V CDR1 and CDR2: MGHDK, SYGVNS. The CDR3 DNA is TGTGCCAGCTCAAGGACAGCCATCTATGGCTACACCTTC. This codes for CASSRTAIYGYTF.

V and J are TRBV10-1 and TRBJ1-4; D is uncertain. CDR3 length: 15 residues. Trimming removed 0 bases from V and 0 bases from J, with 5 bases in between. Germline V gene lookup returns CDR1 WNHNN and CDR2 SYGVQD (reference sequence). The CDR3 protein is CASSESLATNEKLFF. The CDR3 coding sequence is TGCGCCAGCAGTGAGTCTCTAGCAACTAATGAAAAACTGTTTTTT.

This clone was recorded only once. V gene TRBV21-1 combines with J gene TRBJ1-4; the table calls TRBD1, which could not be checked here. TRBV21-1 is a known pseudogene. The CDR3 is 12 amino acids. CDR3 DNA sequence: TGTGCCAGCAGCAACAGAAATGAAAAACTGTTTTTT. Translation: CASSNRNEKLFF.

The chain has TRBV6-5 and TRBJ2-1; TRBD2 might be the D (5 bases). Germline V lookup: CDR1 MNHEY, CDR2 SVGAGI. With 6 bases removed from V and 8 bases from J, the gap between germline ends came to 11 bases. This CDR3 is built from 12 residues. For the CDR3, the DNA is TGTGCCAGCAGCCGCTGGCGGGATGAGCAGTTCTTC. Amino acids: CASSRWRDEQFF.

The chain couples TRBV7-9 to TRBJ1-6, with 9 bases that match TRBD1. There are 15 residues in the CDR3. The junction had 2 bases not matched to a gene; V was cut back by 5 bases and J by 3 bases. Germline V gene sequence: CDR1 SEHNR, CDR2 FQNEAQ (reference sequence). The CDR3 protein is CASSPTGGYNSPLHF. CDR3 coding DNA: TGTGCCAGCAGCCCGACAGGGGGCTATAATTCACCCCTCCACTTT.

This clone has a single count. The chain combines TRBV11-2 with TRBJ2-1; a possible D gene is TRBD2 (6 bases). Germline CDR1 reads SGHAT; CDR2 reads FQNNGV. Between the trimmed V and J ends, which lost 0 bases and 6 bases, there was a span of 9 bases. This CDR3 has 14 residues. CDR3 sequence: CASSLDRGGNEQFF. DNA of the CDR3: TGTGCCAGCAGCTTAGATAGGGGAGGCAATGAGCAGTTCTTC. The entire variable domain, with the rest obtained from reference TRBV11-2 and TRBJ2-1, is as follows: EAGVAQSPRYKIIEKRQSVAFWCNPISGHATLYWYQQILGQGPKLLIQFQNNGVVDDSQLPKDRFSAERLKGVDSTLKIQPAKLEDSAVYLCASSLDRGGNEQFFGPGTRLTVL.

The rearrangement uses TRBV1 and TRBJ1-3. TRBV1 is noted as a pseudogene. This CDR3 contains 16 residues. CDR3 DNA: TGCACCAGCAGCCAAGATCCGGCGGGGAGCGGAAACACCATATATTTT. This encodes CTSSQDPAGSGNTIYF.

The chain uses TRBV7-2 and TRBJ2-1; TRBD2 matches 9 bases. This CDR3 is 14 amino acids long. Trimming cost V 3 bases and J 5 bases; bases outside gene matches: 2. Germline-derived CDR1 and CDR2 are SGHTA and FQGNSA. CDR3 nucleotide sequence: TGTGCCAGCAGCTTGACTAGCGGTAACAATGAGCAGTTCTTC. This translates into CASSLTSGNNEQFF. Supplemented by reference TRBV7-2 and TRBJ2-1, the full variable domain reads GAGVSQSPSNKVTEKGKDVELRCDPISGHTALYWYRQSLGQGLEFLIYFQGNSAPDKSGLPSDRFSAERTGGSVSTLTIQRTQQEDSAVYLCASSLTSGNNEQFFGPGTRLTVL.

This clone was seen a few times. The V gene is TRBV6-4, the J gene TRBJ2-3; 8 bases map to TRBD1. The V gene's germline CDR1 is MRHNA and CDR2 SNTAGT. The CDR3 loop spans 15 amino acids. The trim removed 6 bases at V and 3 bases at J, leaving 8 bases unmatched. CDR3 sequence (DNA): TGTGCCAGCAGCCCTGGACAGGGAAGGACAGATACGCAGTATTTT. This codes for CASSPGQGRTDTQYF.

This clone was seen more than once but under ten times. The rearrangement links TRBV28 to TRBJ2-4; D might be TRBD2 (5 bases). The length of the CDR3 is 14 residues. Germline CDR1 is MDHEN and CDR2 is SYDVKM. Trimming cost V 6 bases and J 1 base, with 10 bases left between them. The CDR3 sequence: CASSLGGAKNIQYF. The CDR3 DNA sequence: TGTGCCAGCAGCCTGGGCGGGGCCAAAAACATTCAGTACTTC. Using reference TRBV28 and TRBJ2-4 for the parts outside the CDR3, the full variable domain is DVKVTQSSRYLVKRTGEKVFLECVQDMDHENMFWYRQDPGLGLRLIYFSYDVKMKEKGDIPEGYSVSREKKERFSLILESASTNQTSMYLCASSLGGAKNIQYFGAGTRLSVL.

The chain employs TRBV18 and TRBJ1-5; 11 nucleotides line up with TRBD1. There are 15 residues in the CDR3. V lost 6 bases, J lost 4 bases, and 5 bases stayed unmatched. Germline V gene data show CDR1 as KGHSH and CDR2 as LQKENI. The CDR3 protein is CASSGQGALNQPQHF. The DNA of the CDR3 is TGTGCCAGCTCCGGACAGGGGGCGCTTAATCAGCCCCAGCATTTT.

V gene TRBV24-1 combines with J gene TRBJ2-7, with D possibly being TRBD1 (6 bases). CDR3 size: 15 residues. The ends were cut back, 5 bases at V and 2 bases at J, with 15 bases in the middle. Germline CDR1 and CDR2: KGHDR and SFDVKD. CDR3 sequence: CATSAPDSPTYEQYV. CDR3 coding DNA: TGTGCCACCAGTGCCCCGGACAGCCCTACCTACGAGCAGTACGTC.